This T cell receptor (beta chain) emerged from a study of OX40 agonist ivuxolimab in advanced cancers. For the study at large: The study treated patients with ivuxolimab, an agonistic anti-OX40 (CD134) antibody. Ivuxolimab doses were 0.01, 0.1, 0.3, 1.5, 3 or 10 mg/kg every 2 weeks.

Study-level findings and limits: Clonal expansion was seen in CD4+ and CD8+ blood T cells by week 6 at 0.1 to 3.0 mg/kg. Relative to CD4+ cells, CD8+ T cells on average had more expanded clones.

CDR3 size: 16 residues. CDR1 and CDR2 (germline): MNHEY, SMNVEV (reference sequence). V lost 6 bases and J 5 bases, leaving 22 bases between the germline ends. Sequencing used immunoSEQ multiplex PCR; TCRdb keeps in-frame clones, though not all of them. The table records approximately 58,000 clones, 80% to 90% of them present only once. This clone was observed once. The antigen remains unidentified. The sample consisted of CD4+ or CD8+ T cells sorted from blood, taken in a trial of the OX40 agonist ivuxolimab. The chain uses TRBV27 and TRBJ2-5, with D possibly matching TRBD2 (5 bases). This sequence was found in an adult with an advanced solid tumor such as melanoma, head and neck, liver or kidney cancer. The CDR3 coding sequence is TGTGCCAGCAGACTTTACCCGGGGATGGGTGAGGAGACCCAGTACTTC. Its translation: CASRLYPGMGEETQYF.